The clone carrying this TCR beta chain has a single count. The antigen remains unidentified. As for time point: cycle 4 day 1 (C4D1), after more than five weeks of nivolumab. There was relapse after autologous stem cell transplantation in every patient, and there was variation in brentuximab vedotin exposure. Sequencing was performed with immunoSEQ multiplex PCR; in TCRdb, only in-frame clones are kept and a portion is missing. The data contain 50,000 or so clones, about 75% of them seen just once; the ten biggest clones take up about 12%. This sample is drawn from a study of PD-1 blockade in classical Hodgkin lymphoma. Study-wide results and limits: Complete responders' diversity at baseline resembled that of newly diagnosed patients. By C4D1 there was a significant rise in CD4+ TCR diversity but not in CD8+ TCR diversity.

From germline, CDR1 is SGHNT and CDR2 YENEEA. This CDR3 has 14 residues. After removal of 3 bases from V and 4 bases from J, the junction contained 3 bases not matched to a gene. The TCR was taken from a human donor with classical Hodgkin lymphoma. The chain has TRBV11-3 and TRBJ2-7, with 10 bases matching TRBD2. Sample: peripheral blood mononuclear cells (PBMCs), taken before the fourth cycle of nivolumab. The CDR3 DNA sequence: TGTGCCAGCAGCTTCACTAGCGGGGATTACGAGCAGTACTTC. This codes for CASSFTSGDYEQYF.